This T cell receptor (beta chain) was found in a study of T cells in Graves' hyperthyroidism and ophthalmopathy (dated by TCRdb to the late 2010s). Regarding the study in general: Peripheral blood samples were taken at the time of initial diagnosis, prior to any treatment. TCR V-J signatures able to tell the groups apart were searched for in a discovery cohort of some 100 patients, of whom around 42 had Graves' ophthalmopathy and roughly 57 had stable Graves' hyperthyroidism. Prospective prediction of ophthalmopathy was tested in an independent validation cohort of approximately 18 hyperthyroidism patients and approximately 17 patients who later progressed to ophthalmopathy. The 95 to 100 discovery patients were randomly split 7:3 into training and test sets. In addition, the study compared T-cell repertoires in thyroid tissue and in blood from roughly six Graves' hyperthyroidism patients. Following sampling, methimazole starting at 30 mg daily was given to hyperthyroidism patients, and high-dose intravenous methylprednisolone was given to ophthalmopathy patients. TCR Vbeta CDR3 sequencing of some 140 peripheral blood samples (over 40 ophthalmopathy, under 80 hyperthyroidism and roughly 17 progressor patients) is reported in the paper. Findings and caveats that apply to the study as a whole: Most expanded thyroid clonotypes (frequency above 0.001) were also detected in blood, suggesting blood repertoires may reflect thyroid immune responses. A model built on a 13 V-J signature distinguished ophthalmopathy from stable hyperthyroidism, reaching approximately 89% sensitivity and 81.08% specificity in cross-validation and 80%/75% in testing. In validation, the model predicted progression to ophthalmopathy a median of roughly 6.5 months before onset, with about 71% sensitivity and roughly 72% specificity. Sample size was not statistically predetermined, and blinding of investigators to group allocation was not performed.

Amplification of TCR beta CDR3 regions was carried out from RNA transcripts. A first-round RT-PCR of the TCR CDR3 used the HTBI primer set with the Qiagen OneStep RT-PCR kit. Libraries were constructed in a second round of multiplex PCR, after which size selection and purification were performed. The libraries were sequenced on an Illumina HiSeq2000 using paired-end 100 bp reads. As for the original processing: SOAPnuke was used to process the raw data, throwing out any read that contained adapters or uncalled bases, had a mean Phred below 15, or lacked an exact constant-primer or identifier match. High-quality paired reads were merged with COPE v1.2.5, and unique nucleotide sequences were defined as clonotypes. Clonotypes were aligned to IMGT TRBV, TRBD and TRBJ reference segments using MiTCR v1.1. The analysis was restricted to V-J combinations with a frequency above 0.0001, which together covered over 99% of the repertoires. The TCS score was defined as the ratio of F50 (clonal expansion) to E x V (chaos), calculated using BLOSUM62-based TCRdist between CDR3 peptides within each V-J. Welch's t-statistics and random forest reduced several hundred V-J features to roughly 13, which were used in a naive Bayes classifier (R e1071). In-frame beta chains were kept once TCRdb had trimmed the public reads at Q25 with fastp and called clones with MiXCR. CDR3 protein sequences are deduplicated, and each keeps its most common genes and DNA. It is TCRdb's table, rather than the study itself, that gives the V and J calls and clone size. A total of 380,000 or so distinct CDR3 sequences appear in this sample, roughly 13% of them only once. The leading ten clones occupy about 22% of the sample.

V sheds 8 bases and J sheds 7 bases, leaving 11 bases between their ends. The CDR3, from cysteine to phenylalanine, totals 11 residues. Only the CDR3 region is kept as DNA, spanning 33 bases read in frame from base 1. At least ten counts were recorded for this clonotype. Its antigen remains undetermined. There are no base qualities to consult, and no much larger clone falls within one base. Graves' hyperthyroidism was defined as stable when no progression to ophthalmopathy occurred over 18 months of follow-up. The hyperthyroidism patients were between 18 and 65 years old and newly diagnosed, with a disease duration of less than 2 months. Exclusion was applied to patients with uncontrolled infections, other autoimmune diseases, pregnancy or lactation. Diagnoses were based on clinical symptoms, serum thyroxine and TRAb, thyroid ultrasound and orbital computed tomography. PBMCs were isolated from 10 ml of fresh peripheral blood by Ficoll-Paque density gradient centrifugation. Total RNA was extracted using Trizol reagent, and RNA quality was assessed on an Agilent 2100 Bioanalyzer.

The sample comprised blood. This TCR was recovered from a woman in her thirties with Graves' hyperthyroidism. The chain uses TRBV12-3 or TRBV12-4 and TRBJ1-2; the D gene is not confidently resolved. The CDR3 has the sequence CASSTKSGYTF. The DNA sequence is TGTGCCAGCTCCACAAAATCTGGCTACACCTTC.